A single sample gave rise to the 9 T cell receptor beta chains below, sequenced in a study of T cells after yellow fever vaccination. TCRdb recomputed calls from the 5' RACE reads with MiXCR, one row per CDR3 protein. The sample lists under 700,000 distinct CDR3 sequences; about a sixth were seen once. The sample consisted of PBMCs, taken more than 4 days after the first yellow fever vaccination. These receptors all stem from a man in his late teens or twenties who received the YFV17D yellow fever vaccine.

This chain connects TRBV12-3 or TRBV12-4 to TRBJ1-2; D gene unclear. The CDR3 covers 12 residues. V shed 1 base and J shed 7 bases, with 7 bases lying between them. CDR3: CASSLEPGGYTF. The CDR3 region has the DNA TGTGCCAGCAGTTTAGAGCCTGGTGGCTACACCTTC.

This clonotype has a handful of counts. V and J are TRBV7-9 and TRBJ2-7, with D uncertain. Germline CDR1 and CDR2: SEHNR and FQNEAQ (reference sequence). Trimming removed 7 bases from V and 3 bases from J, with 7 bases in between. The CDR3 extends over 11 amino acids. DNA of the CDR3: TGTGCCAGCAAACAGCTCTACGAGCAGTACTTC. Translation gives CASKQLYEQYF.

The genes are TRBV29-1 and TRBJ2-5, with 13 bases lining up with TRBD2. Germline values: CDR1 SQVTM, CDR2 ANQGSEA. The CDR3 covers 14 residues. J lost 2 bases, V lost 7 bases, and 4 bases had no gene match. CDR3 in DNA: TGCAGCGCGACTAGCGGGGGGTGGCAAGAGACCCAGTACTTC. Translated: CSATSGGWQETQYF.

The chain couples TRBV24-1 to TRBJ2-3, with 9 bases lining up with TRBD1. Germline CDR1 is KGHDR and CDR2 is SFDVKD. The CDR3 has 17 amino acids. J was trimmed by 2 bases and V by 6 bases; bases with no gene match: 11. CDR3 loop: CATSPSPGTGLTDTQYF. CDR3 bases: TGTGCCACCAGTCCTAGCCCCGGGACAGGGCTCACAGATACGCAGTATTTT.

The V and J genes are TRBV20-1 and TRBJ1-1, with 8 bases matching TRBD1. The germline CDR1 and CDR2 sequences are DFQATT and SNEGSKA (reference sequence). V was clipped by 5 bases and J by 2 bases; unmatched bases: 7. The CDR3 loop spans 14 amino acids. This CDR3 reads CSARDRLVNTEAFF. CDR3 sequence (DNA): TGCAGTGCTCGGGACAGGCTCGTTAACACTGAAGCTTTCTTT.

This clonotype was picked up a small number of times. The J gene is TRBJ2-3, the V gene TRBV6-5; D may match TRBD1 or TRBD2 (5 bases each). V lost 0 bases and J lost 5, with 12 bases in between. Germline V gives CDR1 MNHEY, CDR2 SVGAGI. The CDR3 covers 15 residues. The CDR3 sequence is CASSYSPGAGDTQYF. The CDR3 DNA is TGTGCCAGCAGTTACTCCCCCGGGGCGGGAGATACGCAGTATTTT.

This sequence joins TRBV7-9 and TRBJ2-1, with D tentatively TRBD1 (6 bases). V was cut by 1 base and J by 4 bases, with 17 bases left in between. The CDR3 has 17 amino acids. Germline V gene data show CDR1 as SEHNR and CDR2 as FQNEAQ (reference sequence). The CDR3 nucleotides read TGTGCCAGCAGCTTAGGTGAGACAGGCTGGGGGTACAATGAGCAGTTCTTC. It encodes CASSLGETGWGYNEQFF.

The V gene is TRBV18, the J gene TRBJ1-1, with D tentatively TRBD1 (6 bases). This CDR3 comprises 14 residues. Per the germline V gene, CDR1 is KGHSH and CDR2 is LQKENI. Trimming took off 6 bases at V and 1 base at J, with 12 bases between the two ends. CDR3: CASSLTGWNTEAFF. Here the CDR3 DNA reads TGTGCCAGCTCCCTAACAGGGTGGAACACTGAAGCTTTCTTT.

The chain couples TRBV24-1 to TRBJ2-1, with TRBD1 identical over 9 bases. The CDR3 has 14 residues. The ends lost 7 bases at V and 4 bases at J; junction bases unmatched: 4. Germline assignment: CDR1 KGHDR and CDR2 SFDVKD. CDR3 in amino acids: CATSKTGGYNEQFF. The CDR3 nucleotides read TGTGCCACCAGCAAGACAGGGGGGTACAATGAGCAGTTCTTC.